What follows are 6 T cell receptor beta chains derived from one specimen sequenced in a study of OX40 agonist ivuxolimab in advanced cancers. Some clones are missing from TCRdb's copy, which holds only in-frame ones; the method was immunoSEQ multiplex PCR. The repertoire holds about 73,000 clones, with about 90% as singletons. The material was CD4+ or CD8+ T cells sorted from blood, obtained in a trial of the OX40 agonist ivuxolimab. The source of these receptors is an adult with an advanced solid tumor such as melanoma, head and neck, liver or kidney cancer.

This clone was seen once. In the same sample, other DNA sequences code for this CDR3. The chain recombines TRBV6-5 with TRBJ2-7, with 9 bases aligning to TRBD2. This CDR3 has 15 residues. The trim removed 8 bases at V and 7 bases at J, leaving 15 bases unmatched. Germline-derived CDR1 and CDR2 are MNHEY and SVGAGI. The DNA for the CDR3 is TGTGCCAGCTCTCTAGCGGGAACAACCGTGGCTGAGCAGTACTTC. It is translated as CASSLAGTTVAEQYF.

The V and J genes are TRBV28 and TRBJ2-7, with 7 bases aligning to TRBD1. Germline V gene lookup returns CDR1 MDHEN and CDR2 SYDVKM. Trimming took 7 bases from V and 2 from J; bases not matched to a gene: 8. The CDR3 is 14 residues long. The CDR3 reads CASNQNRGTYEQYF. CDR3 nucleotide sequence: TGTGCCAGCAACCAAAACAGGGGCACCTACGAGCAGTACTTC.

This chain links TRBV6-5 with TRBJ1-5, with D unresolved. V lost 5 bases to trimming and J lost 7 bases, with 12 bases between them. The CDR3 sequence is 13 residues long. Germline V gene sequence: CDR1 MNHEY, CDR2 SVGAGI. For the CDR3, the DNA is TGTGCCAGCAGTCCCCCCGCGGGGCAGCCCCAGCATTTT. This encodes CASSPPAGQPQHF.

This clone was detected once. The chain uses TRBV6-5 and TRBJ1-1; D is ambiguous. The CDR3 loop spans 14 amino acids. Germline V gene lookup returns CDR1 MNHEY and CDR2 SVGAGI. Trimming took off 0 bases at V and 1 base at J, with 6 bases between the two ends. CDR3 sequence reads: CASSYSFANTEAFF. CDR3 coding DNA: TGTGCCAGCAGTTACTCGTTCGCGAACACTGAAGCTTTCTTT.

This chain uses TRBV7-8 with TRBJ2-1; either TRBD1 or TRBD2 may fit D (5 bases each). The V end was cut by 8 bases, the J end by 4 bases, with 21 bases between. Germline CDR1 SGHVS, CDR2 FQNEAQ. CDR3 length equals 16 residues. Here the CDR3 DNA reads TGTGCCAGCTCCTCCCGGGGCAGTTCCTCTTACAATGAGCAGTTCTTC. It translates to CASSSRGSSSYNEQFF.

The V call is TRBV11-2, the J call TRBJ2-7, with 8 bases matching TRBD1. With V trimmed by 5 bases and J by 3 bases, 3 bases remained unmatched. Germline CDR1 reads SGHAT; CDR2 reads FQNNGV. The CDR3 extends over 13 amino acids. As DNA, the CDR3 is TGTGCCAGCAGCCCTGACAGGGGCTACGAGCAGTACTTC. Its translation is CASSPDRGYEQYF.